Following are 25 T cell receptor beta chains from one sample sequenced in a study of blood T cells in healthy people across ages. PCR was performed a second time for about 7 to 11 cycles using a sample-barcoded 5' primer and a J-beta primer mix. TCRdb re-called the 5' RACE reads with MiXCR, one entry per CDR3 protein. Of hundreds of thousands of distinct CDR3 sequences in the sample, about 30% were seen once. The sequenced sample was blood. These receptors were collected from a woman aged 80 or older in good health.

This clonotype turned up a few times. With a much larger clone just one base away, this may be a read error. V gene TRBV20-1 combines with J gene TRBJ2-1, with 14 bases matching TRBD2. Germline CDR1 DFQATT, CDR2 SNEGSKA (reference sequence). The CDR3 loop spans 19 amino acids. V shed 7 bases and J 1 base; nucleotides not matched to a gene: 15. The DNA of the CDR3 is TGCAGTGTCTTACCCGGACTAGCGGGGGGCTCCCATTCCTACAATGAGCAGTTCTTC. Amino acids: CSVLPGLAGGSHSYNEQFF.

This clonotype has only a few counts. The chain uses TRBV6-2 or TRBV6-3 and TRBJ2-2; D call uncertain. V lost 10 bases and J 0 bases, leaving 12 bases between the germline ends. The CDR3 is 14 amino acids. Germline V lookup: CDR1 MNHEY, CDR2 SVGEGT. As DNA, the CDR3 is TGTGCCACAACCGGGTACCCGAACACCGGGGAGCTGTTTTTT. The encoded protein is CATTGYPNTGELFF.

The chain combines TRBV20-1 with TRBJ1-1; 10 bases match TRBD1. The CDR3 contains 16 residues. V was clipped by 0 bases and J by 5 bases; unmatched bases: 9. Per the germline V gene, CDR1 is DFQATT and CDR2 is SNEGSKA (reference sequence). CDR3 nucleotide sequence: TGCAGTGCTAGAGAAAACCTGGACAGGGGGGATACTGAAGCTTTCTTT. As protein: CSARENLDRGDTEAFF.

Notes on this clonotype: Its ends do not fully match the called genes, so a read error is possible. The chain combines TRBV7-3 with TRBJ2-1; no reliable D call. CDR3 size: 14 residues. Germline CDR1 SGHTA, CDR2 FQGTGA. As DNA, the CDR3 is TGTGCCAGCAGCGTAAACCTAGGGCCCTTTGAGCGGTTCTTC. Translating it yields CASSVNLGPFERFF.

The V gene is TRBV2, the J gene TRBJ1-4, with TRBD1 matching over 7 bases. This CDR3 is 14 amino acids long. After removal of 7 bases from V and 7 bases from J, the junction contained 9 bases not matched to a gene. Germline V gives CDR1 SNHLY, CDR2 FYNNEI. CDR3: CASKMTGSGEKLFF. The CDR3 nucleotides are TGTGCCAGCAAGATGACAGGGAGCGGTGAAAAACTGTTTTTT.

As concerns this clonotype: Compared with germline, one end of the junction differs, possibly owing to a read error. Here the CDR3 reads CASSAPGRVSADAQYF. The CDR3 nucleotides are TGTGCCAGCAGTGCCCCGGGCAGGGTGAGCGCAGATGCGCAGTATTTT. The genes are TRBV12-3 or TRBV12-4 and TRBJ2-3, with D possibly being TRBD1 (5 bases). The CDR3 spans 16 residues.

In this sample, this clonotype turned up a few times. The chain uses TRBV20-1 and TRBJ1-2, with 8 bases fitting TRBD1. V trimming: 7 bases; J trimming: 4 bases; junction bases outside the gene matches: 2. CDR1 is DFQATT, CDR2 SNEGSKA, per germline (reference sequence). This CDR3 is built from 11 residues. DNA for the CDR3: TGCAGTGGGACAGGGATCTATGGCTACACCTTC. It encodes CSGTGIYGYTF.

This rearrangement joins TRBV5-4 to TRBJ2-2; TRBD1 agrees at 10 bases. Germline V lookup: CDR1 SGHNT, CDR2 YYREEE (reference sequence). Trimming took 5 bases from V and 6 from J; bases not matched to a gene: 4. The CDR3 is 14 residues long. The CDR3 nucleotides are TGTGCCAGCAGTACCGGGACAGGGGCCGGGGAGCTGTTTTTT. Its protein is CASSTGTGAGELFF.

This clonotype was detected a few times. V is TRBV10-3 and J is TRBJ1-2; D is ambiguous. V was trimmed by 4 bases and J by 3 bases, leaving 9 bases between them. From germline, CDR1 is ENHRY and CDR2 SYGVKD. This CDR3 is built from 13 residues. CDR3 sequence: CAISALTDYGYTF. The CDR3 DNA follows: TGTGCCATCAGTGCGTTGACGGACTATGGCTACACCTTC.

The chain links TRBV5-1 to TRBJ2-4, with TRBD1 identical over 7 bases. Trimming took 1 base from V and 0 from J; bases not matched to a gene: 1. The CDR3 sequence is 15 residues long. From germline, CDR1 is SGHRS and CDR2 YFSETQ. CDR3 sequence reads: CASSLSGGAKNIQYF. CDR3 coding DNA: TGCGCCAGCAGCTTGTCAGGGGGAGCCAAAAACATTCAGTACTTC.

This clonotype was counted only a few times. The rearrangement links TRBV7-9 to TRBJ1-3, with D possibly TRBD1 on 5 matching bases. Germline CDR1 SEHNR, CDR2 FQNEAQ (reference sequence). V lost 5 bases and J lost 5, with 10 bases in between. The CDR3 spans 13 residues. As DNA, the CDR3 is TGTGCCAGCAGCCCAGGGTCCCGAAACACCATATATTTT. Its translation is CASSPGSRNTIYF.

The chain is built from TRBV20-1 and TRBJ1-1, with D possibly matching TRBD1 (5 bases). The V end was cut by 3 bases, the J end by 0 bases, with 17 bases between. The CDR3 runs 16 residues. Germline CDR1 DFQATT, CDR2 SNEGSKA (reference sequence). The CDR3 region is CSARAPGTEMNTEAFF. The DNA of the CDR3 is TGCAGTGCTAGGGCCCCCGGGACGGAAATGAACACTGAAGCTTTCTTT.

This clonotype was detected only a few times. The rearrangement joins TRBV25-1 to TRBJ1-6; TRBD1 is a possible D gene (6 bases). The CDR3 runs to 16 residues. V was cut by 4 bases and J by 5 bases, with 15 bases left in between. Germline CDR1 and CDR2: MGHDK and SYGVNS. CDR3 protein: CASSATGRGDNSPLHF. The CDR3 nucleotides read TGTGCCAGCAGTGCGACCGGGAGGGGGGATAATTCACCCCTCCACTTT. Drawing the rest from reference TRBV25-1 and TRBJ1-6, the complete variable domain is EADIYQTPRYLVIGTGKKITLECSQTMGHDKMYWYQQDPGMELHLIHYSYGVNSTEKGDLSSESTVSRIRTEHFPLTLESARPSHTSQYLCASSATGRGDNSPLHFGNGTRLTVT.

This chain connects TRBV9 to TRBJ2-7, with D possibly TRBD2 on 6 matching bases. The CDR3 consists of 13 residues. The germline gives CDR1 SGDLS, CDR2 YYNGEE. V was shortened by 1 base and J by 7 bases, with 12 bases between the two germline ends. The CDR3, as DNA: TGTGCCAGCAGCGTAAACGGGGGAGGAGAGCAGTACTTC. Translation gives CASSVNGGGEQYF.

The chain couples TRBV19 to TRBJ2-5; 7 bases are shared with TRBD2. Unmatched junction bases numbered 6, after V lost 3 bases and J lost 11 bases. The CDR3 has 12 amino acids. Germline lookup yields CDR1 LNHDA and CDR2 SQIVND (reference sequence). The DNA for the CDR3 is TGTGCCAGTAGTATTAGCGGGCGCGGGCAGTACTTC. Translation: CASSISGRGQYF.

This clonotype was detected many times. The J gene is TRBJ2-3, the V gene TRBV6-6; D gene unclear. V was trimmed by 2 bases and J by 2 bases, leaving 8 bases between them. Germline V gene data show CDR1 as MNHNY and CDR2 as SVGAGI (reference sequence). The length of the CDR3 is 14 residues. The CDR3 nucleotides read TGTGCCAGCAGTTACCGAGCCTCCACAGATACGCAGTATTTT. This sequence encodes CASSYRASTDTQYF.

This clonotype has only a few counts. The chain is built from TRBV28 and TRBJ1-4; D remains unclear. Trimming pared 3 bases from V and 2 bases from J, leaving 7 bases between. Germline CDR1 and CDR2: MDHEN and SYDVKM. The CDR3 length is 14 residues. The CDR3 is CASSFSRTNEKLFF. In DNA, the CDR3 is TGTGCCAGCAGTTTCTCCCGGACTAATGAAAAACTGTTTTTT.

This clonotype was counted many times. The rearrangement joins TRBV6-5 to TRBJ1-5; 7 bases map to TRBD1. Trimming cost V 5 bases and J 2 bases; bases outside gene matches: 15. The CDR3 covers 18 residues. Germline V CDR1 and CDR2: MNHEY, SVGAGI. CDR3 bases: TGTGCCAGCAGTCCCCTTAGGACAGGAACCGGCGGCAATCAGCCCCAGCATTTT. Its translation: CASSPLRTGTGGNQPQHF.

The table lists this clonotype with many counts. This chain joins TRBV11-2 and TRBJ2-7, with TRBD1 matching over 8 bases. Germline CDR1 reads SGHAT; CDR2 reads FQNNGV. V was pared by 1 base and J by 5 bases, with 7 bases of the junction left unmatched. CDR3 length equals 15 residues. In nucleotides, the CDR3 is TGTGCCAGCAGCTTAGCCCAGGGGGCGCTTAACGAGCAGTACTTC. Its translation: CASSLAQGALNEQYF. The full variable domain, in which reference TRBV11-2 and TRBJ2-7 provide the parts outside the CDR3, is EAGVAQSPRYKIIEKRQSVAFWCNPISGHATLYWYQQILGQGPKLLIQFQNNGVVDDSQLPKDRFSAERLKGVDSTLKIQPAKLEDSAVYLCASSLAQGALNEQYFGPGTRLTVT.

This clonotype was seen repeatedly, ten times or more. V is TRBV29-1 and J is TRBJ2-5; 9 bases are shared with TRBD2. The CDR3 consists of 13 residues. CDR1 and CDR2 from the germline V gene are SQVTM and ANQGSEA. CDR3 in DNA: TGCAGTGCGGGGACTAGCAACCAAGAGACCCAGTACTTC. Translated: CSAGTSNQETQYF.

This clonotype appeared many times. V gene TRBV12-3 or TRBV12-4 combines with J gene TRBJ2-3; 8 positions match TRBD2. CDR3 length: 15 residues. With 3 bases clipped from V and 4 bases from J, the junction kept 6 bases outside the gene matches. The CDR3 DNA is TGTGCCAGCAGTTTTTCGGGGGGGGCGTCAGATACGCAGTATTTT. Protein: CASSFSGGASDTQYF.

J is TRBJ2-3 and V is TRBV5-6; 12 bases align to TRBD1. V shed 4 bases and J 7 bases; nucleotides not matched to a gene: 4. From germline, CDR1 is SGHDT and CDR2 YYEEEE. CDR3 length: 14 residues. The CDR3 region is CASSEGQGAYTQYF. The DNA for the CDR3 is TGTGCCAGCAGCGAGGGACAGGGGGCATATACGCAGTATTTT.

With regard to this clonotype: A read error is possible here, since a much larger clone lies one base away. The chain uses TRBV7-9 and TRBJ2-1; D is unresolved. CDR3 length equals 11 residues. Looked up from germline, CDR1 is SEHNR and CDR2 is FQNEAQ (reference sequence). Deletions cut 1 base from V and 15 bases from J, with 10 bases between. The CDR3 DNA reads TGTGCCAGCAGCTTAGGGCAGAAGCTGTTCTTC. Translation gives CASSLGQKLFF.

This rearrangement joins TRBV20-1 to TRBJ2-7; D unresolved. This CDR3 is built from 11 residues. V was cut by 6 bases and J by 3 bases, with 9 bases left in between. Germline V gives CDR1 DFQATT, CDR2 SNEGSKA (reference sequence). CDR3 residues: CSAVYVYEQYF. CDR3 sequence (DNA): TGCAGTGCGGTTTACGTCTACGAGCAGTACTTC.

This clonotype has a handful of counts. The J gene is TRBJ1-1, the V gene TRBV6-6; D not resolved. This CDR3 region has 13 residues. V lost 8 bases, J lost 0 bases, and 10 bases lay in between. Germline V CDR1 and CDR2: MNHNY, SVGAGI (reference sequence). The CDR3 loop is CASHLRLNTEAFF. The CDR3 DNA reads TGTGCCAGCCATCTCCGGTTGAACACTGAAGCTTTCTTT.